The clone carrying this T cell receptor beta chain was recorded once. The CDR3 is 16 amino acids. V was shortened by 1 base and J by 0 bases, with 11 bases between the two germline ends. From germline, CDR1 is SGHRS and CDR2 YFSETQ. The sample comes from a study of T cell changes during pregnancy in multiple sclerosis. Assay: immunoSEQ multiplex PCR; the TCRdb copy retains only in-frame clones and omits some. The table has approximately 44,000 clones, just under 95% seen once; the top ten hold 0.52%. The receptor's source is a female donor with multiple sclerosis, enrolled in a pregnancy study. The material sequenced was CD4+ T cells from peripheral blood mononuclear cells, taken in the third trimester of pregnancy. The chain links TRBV5-1 to TRBJ2-1; a weak D match, TRBD2 (7 bases). CDR3 nucleotide sequence: TGCGCCAGCAGCTTGAAGGGGGGGAGCTCCTACAATGAGCAGTTCTTC. It translates to CASSLKGGSSYNEQFF.